This is a list of T cell receptor beta chains from one sample in a study of T-cell reconstitution after alpha-beta-depleted transplantation in children. MiXCR was run by TCRdb on the PCR reads, yielding one entry per CDR3 protein. Altogether 220,000 or so distinct CDR3 sequences are present, roughly 8.2% being singletons, with the ten largest covering approximately 6.3%. Here the sequenced sample was PBMCs, mostly from graft donor cells, taken 180 days after TCRalphabeta/CD19-depleted stem cell transplant. All receptors derive from a male patient younger than 18 who had a stem cell transplant for acute lymphoblastic leukemia, so the T cells may come from the graft donor. The CDR3 runs from the conserved cysteine through the conserved F or W. D genes are given only for firm matches. Some rows have no size entry. The others give once, few or many, or a class for an expanded clone.

>TRBV5-1|TRBJ2-7|many|TRBD2
CASSLFSGLAGTYEQYF
TGCGCCAGCAGCTTGTTCTCAGGACTAGCGGGTACCTACGAGCAGTACTTC
>TRBV3-1|TRBJ2-2|few|-
CASSHIRGRRTGELFF
TGTGCCAGCAGCCATATCCGGGGGCGACGGACCGGGGAGCTGTTTTTT
>TRBV28|TRBJ2-6|many|-
CASSFASGANVLTF
TGTGCCAGCAGTTTTGCGTCTGGGGCCAACGTCCTGACTTTC
>TRBV7-8|TRBJ1-1|many|-
CASSLPRGVGAEAFF
TGTGCCAGCAGCTTACCTAGGGGAGTGGGTGCTGAAGCTTTCTTT
>TRBV28|TRBJ2-2|few|-
CASSFGSHTTGELFF
TGTGCCAGCAGTTTCGGCTCCCACACCACCGGGGAGCTGTTTTTT
>TRBV12-3/TRBV12-4|TRBJ2-2|many|-
CASSLSRGGELFF
TGTGCCAGCAGCCTTTCGAGGGGCGGGGAGCTGTTTTTT
>TRBV12-3/TRBV12-4|TRBJ2-5|many|-
CASSLRLSETQYF
TGTGCCAGCAGTTTACGGTTAAGCGAGACCCAGTACTTC
>TRBV12-3/TRBV12-4|TRBJ1-1|many|-
CASSFTGSEAFF
TGTGCCAGCAGTTTTACGGGGAGTGAAGCTTTCTTT
>TRBV5-1|TRBJ1-1|-|-
CASSLAVGPGEAFF
TGCGCCAGCAGCTTGGCGGTGGGCCCGGGTGAAGCTTTCTTT
>TRBV2|TRBJ2-1|many|-
CASSEELGSFSYNEQFF
TGTGCCAGCAGTGAAGAGTTAGGGTCTTTCTCCTACAATGAGCAGTTCTTC
>TRBV12-3/TRBV12-4|TRBJ1-2|many|TRBD1
CASRTTGGFNYGYTF
TGTGCCAGCAGAACAACAGGGGGCTTTAACTATGGCTACACCTTC
>TRBV7-2|TRBJ2-7|many|-
CASSLRGNTPSSYEQYF
TGTGCCAGCAGCCTGAGAGGGAACACGCCAAGCTCCTACGAGCAGTACTTC
>TRBV7-3|TRBJ2-2|-|TRBD1
CASSQPGQGASGELFF
TGTGCCAGCAGCCAGCCGGGACAGGGGGCCTCCGGGGAGCTGTTTTTT
>TRBV2|TRBJ2-4|many|-
CASRVEGELSKNIQYF
TGTGCCAGTAGGGTGGAGGGCGAGCTGTCAAAAAACATTCAGTACTTC
>TRBV27|TRBJ2-1|many|-
CASSFGSPGNEQFF
TGTGCCAGCAGTTTTGGTTCGCCGGGCAATGAGCAGTTCTTC
>TRBV19|TRBJ2-2|many|-
CASSIGQGITGELFF
TGTGCCAGTAGTATCGGGCAGGGGATCACCGGGGAGCTGTTTTTT
>TRBV5-1|TRBJ2-6|many|TRBD1
CASSTTGVNSGANVLTF
TGCGCCAGCAGCACGACAGGGGTGAACTCTGGGGCCAACGTCCTGACTTTC
>TRBV20-1|TRBJ1-4|many|-
CSASNPTNEKLFF
TGCAGTGCCAGCAATCCAACTAATGAAAAACTGTTTTTT
>TRBV12-3/TRBV12-4|TRBJ2-7|many|TRBD2
CASSNTRLADRYEQYF
TGTGCCAGCAGCAATACTCGGCTAGCGGACCGATACGAGCAGTACTTC
>TRBV29-1|TRBJ2-3|many|-
CSVGPTDTQYF
TGCAGCGTCGGCCCGACAGATACGCAGTATTTT
>TRBV20-1|TRBJ2-3|-|-
CSATSRVKAGADTQYF
TGCAGTGCTACCTCCCGGGTTAAAGCGGGCGCAGATACGCAGTATTTT
>TRBV5-6|TRBJ1-1|many|-
CASSLAGGQLEAFF
TGTGCCAGCAGCTTGGCCGGTGGGCAGCTTGAAGCTTTCTTT
>TRBV28|TRBJ2-5|many|TRBD1
CASSSEGGPQETQYF
TGTGCCAGCAGTTCCGAAGGGGGCCCACAAGAGACCCAGTACTTC
>TRBV20-1|TRBJ2-7|many|TRBD1
CSATDRPYEQYF
TGCAGTGCTACGGACAGGCCCTACGAGCAGTACTTC
>TRBV7-3|TRBJ1-5|many|-
CASSAGGNQPQHF
TGTGCCAGCAGCGCGGGGGGGAATCAGCCCCAGCATTTT
>TRBV5-1|TRBJ2-7|many|TRBD1
CASTPGQGFYEQYF
TGCGCCAGTACCCCGGGACAGGGGTTCTACGAGCAGTACTTC
>TRBV20-1|TRBJ2-3|-|TRBD2
CSASSGTFGTDTQYF
TGCAGTGCTTCAAGCGGGACGTTTGGCACAGATACGCAGTATTTT
>TRBV28|TRBJ2-3|few|-
CASSSSRLTTTDTQYF
TGTGCCAGCAGTTCCTCCCGCCTCACCACCACAGATACGCAGTATTTT
>TRBV12-3/TRBV12-4|TRBJ2-7|many|-
CASSGPSYEQYF
TGTGCCAGCAGTGGACCATCCTACGAGCAGTACTTC
>TRBV9|TRBJ2-1|many|TRBD2
CASSVGLAGFNEQFF
TGTGCCAGCAGCGTCGGACTAGCGGGGTTCAATGAGCAGTTCTTC